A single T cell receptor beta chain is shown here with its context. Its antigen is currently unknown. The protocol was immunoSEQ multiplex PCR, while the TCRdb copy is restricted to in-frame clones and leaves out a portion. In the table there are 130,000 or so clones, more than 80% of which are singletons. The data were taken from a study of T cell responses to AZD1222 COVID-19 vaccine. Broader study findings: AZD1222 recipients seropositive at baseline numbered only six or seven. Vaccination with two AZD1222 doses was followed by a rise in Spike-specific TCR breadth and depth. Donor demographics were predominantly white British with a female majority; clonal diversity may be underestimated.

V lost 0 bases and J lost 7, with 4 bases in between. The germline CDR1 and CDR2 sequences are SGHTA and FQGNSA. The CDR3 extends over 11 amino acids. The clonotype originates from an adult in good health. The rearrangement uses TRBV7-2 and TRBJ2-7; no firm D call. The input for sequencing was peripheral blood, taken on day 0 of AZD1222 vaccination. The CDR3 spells CASSLAWEQYF. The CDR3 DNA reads TGTGCCAGCAGCTTAGCGTGGGAGCAGTACTTC. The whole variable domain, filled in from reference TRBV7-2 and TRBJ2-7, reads GAGVSQSPSNKVTEKGKDVELRCDPISGHTALYWYRQSLGQGLEFLIYFQGNSAPDKSGLPSDRFSAERTGGSVSTLTIQRTQQEDSAVYLCASSLAWEQYFGPGTRLTVT.